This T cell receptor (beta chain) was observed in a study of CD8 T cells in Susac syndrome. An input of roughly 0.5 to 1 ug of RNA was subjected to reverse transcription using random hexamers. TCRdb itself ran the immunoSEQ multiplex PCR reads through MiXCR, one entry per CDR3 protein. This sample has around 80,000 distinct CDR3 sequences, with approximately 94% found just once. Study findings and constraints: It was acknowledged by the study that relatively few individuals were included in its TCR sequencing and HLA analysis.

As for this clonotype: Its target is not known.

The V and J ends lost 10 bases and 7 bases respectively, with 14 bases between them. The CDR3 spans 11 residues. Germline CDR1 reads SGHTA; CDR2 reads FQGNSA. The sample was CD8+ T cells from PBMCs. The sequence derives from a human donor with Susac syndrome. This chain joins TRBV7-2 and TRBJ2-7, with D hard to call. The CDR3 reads CAIRLGEEQYF. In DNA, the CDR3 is TGTGCCATAAGGCTAGGCGAGGAGCAGTACTTC.